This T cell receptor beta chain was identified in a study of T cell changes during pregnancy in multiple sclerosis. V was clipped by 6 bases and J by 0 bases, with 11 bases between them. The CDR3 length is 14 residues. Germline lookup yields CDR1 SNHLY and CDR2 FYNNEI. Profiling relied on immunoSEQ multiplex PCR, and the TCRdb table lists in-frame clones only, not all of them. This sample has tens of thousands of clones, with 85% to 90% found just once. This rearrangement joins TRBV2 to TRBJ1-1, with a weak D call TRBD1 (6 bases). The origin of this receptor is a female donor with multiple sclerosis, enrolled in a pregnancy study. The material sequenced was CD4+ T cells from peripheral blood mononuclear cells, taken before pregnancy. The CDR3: CASRGHALNTEAFF. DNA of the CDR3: TGTGCCAGCAGGGGACACGCTTTGAACACTGAAGCTTTCTTT. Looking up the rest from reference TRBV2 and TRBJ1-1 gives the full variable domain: EPEVTQTPSHQVTQMGQEVILRCVPISNHLYFYWYRQILGQKVEFLVSFYNNEISEKSEIFDDQFSVERPDGSNFTLKIRSTKLEDSAMYFCASRGHALNTEAFFGQGTRLTVV.